The present TCR beta chain was sequenced within a study of technical replicates of blood from a handful of donors. This CDR3 is 13 amino acids long. Per germline, CDR1 MNHNS and CDR2 SASEGT. Trimming cost V 4 bases and J 6 bases; bases outside gene matches: 5. Produced via immunoSEQ multiplex PCR; TCRdb's table is partial and in-frame only. The table records tens of thousands of clones, about 91% of them present only once. The rearrangement uses TRBV6-1 and TRBJ1-2; 7 bases are shared with TRBD1. The TCR originated in a human donor in good health. The sequenced sample was T cells isolated from PBMCs. This chain's CDR3 is CASSVTGWNGYTF. CDR3 nucleotide sequence: TGTGCCAGCAGTGTGACAGGGTGGAATGGCTACACCTTC.